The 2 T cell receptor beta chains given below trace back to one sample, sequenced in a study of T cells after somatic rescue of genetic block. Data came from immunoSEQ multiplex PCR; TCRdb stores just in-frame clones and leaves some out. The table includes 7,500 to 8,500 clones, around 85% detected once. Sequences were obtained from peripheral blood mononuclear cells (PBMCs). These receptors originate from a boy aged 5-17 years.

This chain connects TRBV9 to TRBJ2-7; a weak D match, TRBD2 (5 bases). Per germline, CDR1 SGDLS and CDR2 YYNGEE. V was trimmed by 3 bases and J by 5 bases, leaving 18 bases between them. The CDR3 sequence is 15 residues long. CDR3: CASSGEWPDLDEQYF. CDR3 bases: TGTGCCAGCAGCGGGGAGTGGCCGGATTTGGACGAGCAGTACTTC.

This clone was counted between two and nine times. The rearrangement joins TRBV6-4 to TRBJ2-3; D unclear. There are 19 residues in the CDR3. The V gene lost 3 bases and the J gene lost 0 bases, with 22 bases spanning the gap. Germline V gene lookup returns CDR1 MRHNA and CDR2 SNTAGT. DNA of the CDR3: TGTGCCAGCAGTGATCATGCGGCCTTCTCTTCTAATAGCACAGATACGCAGTATTTT. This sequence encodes CASSDHAAFSSNSTDTQYF.